The entry that follows covers one T cell receptor beta chain sequence. Original data processing: Amplification with reference gene primers provided the estimates of nucleated cell counts. TCRdb keeps only in-frame clones here, not all; method: immunoSEQ multiplex PCR. The D gene and trimming were derived from the DNA, and the V and J assignments and clone size from that table. The sample lists 150,000 to 200,000 clones, about 83% occurring once. The source of the sample is a study of blood T cell repertoires in COVID-19. Turning to the study itself: Sample material is recorded as cDNA or gDNA derived from T cells, B-cell-depleted T cells, or PBMCs.

V was pared by 7 bases and J by 3 bases, with 12 bases between. The length of the CDR3 is 13 residues. Germline V gene lookup returns CDR1 ENHRY and CDR2 SYGVKD. This chain connects TRBV10-3 to TRBJ1-1; D remains unclear. The clonotype originates from a man younger than 35 with active or convalescent COVID-19. The sequenced sample was peripheral blood. The CDR3 DNA sequence: TGTGCCATCAACTTCGGGGAAGACACTGAAGCTTTCTTT. This gives the protein CAINFGEDTEAFF.